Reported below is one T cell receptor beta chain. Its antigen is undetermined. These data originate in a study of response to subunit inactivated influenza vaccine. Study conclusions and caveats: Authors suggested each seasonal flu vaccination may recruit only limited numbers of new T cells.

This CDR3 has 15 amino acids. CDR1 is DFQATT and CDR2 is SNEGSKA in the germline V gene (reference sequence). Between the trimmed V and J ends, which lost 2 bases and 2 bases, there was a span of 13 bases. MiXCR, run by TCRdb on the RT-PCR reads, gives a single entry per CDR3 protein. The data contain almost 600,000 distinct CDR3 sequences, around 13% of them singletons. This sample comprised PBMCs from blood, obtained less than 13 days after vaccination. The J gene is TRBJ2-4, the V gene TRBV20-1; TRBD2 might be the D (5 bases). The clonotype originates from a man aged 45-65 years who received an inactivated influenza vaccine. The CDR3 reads CSARHPEGTKNIQYF. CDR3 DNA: TGCAGTGCTAGACACCCCGAGGGTACCAAAAACATTCAGTACTTC.